A single sample gave rise to the 10 T cell receptor beta chains below, sequenced in a study of OX40 agonist ivuxolimab in advanced cancers. Produced via immunoSEQ multiplex PCR; TCRdb's table is partial and in-frame only. The sample includes under 85,000 clones, around 86% of them seen just once. This specimen consisted of CD4+ or CD8+ T cells sorted from blood, obtained in a trial of the OX40 agonist ivuxolimab. These receptors were collected from an adult with an advanced solid tumor such as melanoma, head and neck, liver or kidney cancer.

The chain carries TRBV7-2 and TRBJ1-2, with 7 bases matching TRBD1. The CDR3 has 16 residues. The J segment lost 5 bases and the V segment lost 1 base, leaving 10 bases of the junction unmatched. Germline lookup yields CDR1 SGHTA and CDR2 FQGNSA. The CDR3 loop is CASSLGNRGGMYGYTF. As DNA, the CDR3 is TGTGCCAGCAGCTTAGGGAACAGGGGAGGGATGTATGGCTACACCTTC.

The V call is TRBV11-1, the J call TRBJ1-1; no firm D call. Looked up from germline, CDR1 is SGHAT and CDR2 is FQDESV (reference sequence). Between the trimmed V and J ends, which lost 0 bases and 0 bases, there was a span of 5 bases. The CDR3 consists of 14 residues. CDR3 coding DNA: TGTGCCAGCAGCTTAGCGGGTGTGAACACTGAAGCTTTCTTT. Its translation: CASSLAGVNTEAFF.

The chain recombines TRBV29-1 with TRBJ1-1; D call uncertain. Between the trimmed V and J ends, which lost 7 bases and 2 bases, there was a span of 14 bases. Germline CDR1 reads SQVTM; CDR2 reads ANQGSEA. The CDR3 length is 13 residues. CDR3 region: CSESRSSNTEAFF. The CDR3 DNA is TGCAGCGAGAGCAGGTCCTCTAACACTGAAGCTTTCTTT.

V is TRBV7-9 and J is TRBJ1-1; D is possibly TRBD1 (5 bases). CDR3 length equals 14 residues. V was cut by 5 bases and J by 4 bases, with 14 bases left in between. Germline CDR1 is SEHNR and CDR2 is FQNEAQ (reference sequence). The CDR3 DNA sequence: TGTGCCAGCAGCCTCACTACAGGTTTCACTGAAGCTTTCTTT. Residues: CASSLTTGFTEAFF.

This chain uses TRBV5-1 with TRBJ2-5; no firm D call. Germline loops: CDR1 SGHRS, CDR2 YFSETQ. Trimming pared 4 bases from V and 5 bases from J, leaving 21 bases between. This CDR3 has 16 amino acids. CDR3 nucleotide sequence: TGCGCCAGCAGCCGCTTTGGGTCCTCCCCTGGGGAGACCCAGTACTTC. This translates into CASSRFGSSPGETQYF. Full variable domain (rest looked up from reference TRBV5-1 and TRBJ2-5): KAGVTQTPRYLIKTRGQQVTLSCSPISGHRSVSWYQQTPGQGLQFLFEYFSETQRNKGNFPGRFSGRQFSNSRSEMNVSTLELGDSALYLCASSRFGSSPGETQYFGPGTRLLVL.

Here the CDR3 DNA reads TGTGCCAGCAGCTCTCCGGCGGGAGGCGGCACAGATACGCAGTATTTT. Residues: CASSSPAGGGTDTQYF. The chain has TRBV11-2 and TRBJ2-3, with 8 bases identical to TRBD2. The CDR3 extends over 16 amino acids. Germline trimming cut 4 bases from V and 1 base from J; bases unmatched to any gene: 7. Germline assignment: CDR1 SGHAT and CDR2 FQNNGV.

This clone was counted only a few times. The gene calls are TRBV2 and TRBJ1-1; possibly TRBD1 for D (6 bases). Germline V gene lookup returns CDR1 SNHLY and CDR2 FYNNEI. This CDR3 is 12 amino acids long. V was trimmed by 6 bases and J by 1 base, leaving 6 bases between them. In nucleotides, the CDR3 is TGTGCCAGCAGGACAGGGAACACTGAAGCTTTCTTT. This codes for CASRTGNTEAFF.

The chain carries TRBV6-6 and TRBJ2-2, with D perhaps matching TRBD1 (5 bases). V shed 6 bases and J shed 2 bases, with 10 bases lying between them. CDR3 size: 14 residues. Looked up from germline, CDR1 is MNHNY and CDR2 is SVGAGI (reference sequence). CDR3 in DNA: TGTGCCAGCAGGTCAACAGGAAACACCGGGGAGCTGTTTTTT. Its translation: CASRSTGNTGELFF.

The chain carries TRBV15 and TRBJ1-5, with 9 bases fitting TRBD1. Germline trimming cut 3 bases from V and 4 bases from J; bases unmatched to any gene: 10. Germline V CDR1 and CDR2: LNHNV, YYDKDF (reference sequence). The CDR3 sequence is 17 residues long. This CDR3 is CATSRESWGQGNQPQHF. CDR3 bases: TGTGCCACCAGCAGGGAAAGCTGGGGACAGGGAAATCAGCCCCAGCATTTT.

The chain's CDR3 is CASSWAFGEQYF. CDR3 DNA: TGTGCCAGCAGCTGGGCTTTTGGCGAGCAGTACTTC. This rearrangement joins TRBV7-9 to TRBJ2-7; no firm D call. V lost 4 bases and J 6 bases, leaving 10 bases between the germline ends. This CDR3 region has 12 residues. Germline V gene lookup returns CDR1 SEHNR and CDR2 FQNEAQ (reference sequence).